The rows below give T cell receptor beta chains drawn from one sample of a study of cytomegalovirus exposure and HLA in healthy donors. Only in-frame clones appear in the TCRdb table, and some are missing; sequencing was by immunoSEQ multiplex PCR. The table records about 190,000 clones, around 78% of them present only once. The specimen sequenced was PBMCs. The receptor set was obtained from a woman under 40 in good health and CMV-seropositive. CDR3s include the opening cysteine and the closing phenylalanine or tryptophan. The D gene is left open where the match is weak. Clone size is given for some rows only: seen once, a few or many times, or a class if the clone is expanded.

16	TRBJ2-6	TRBV5-1	NA	NA	TGCGCCAGCAGCTTGGGCGCGGGCTCTGGGGCCAACGTCCTGACTTTC	CASSLGAGSGANVLTF
13	TRBJ2-7	TRBV14	NA	NA	TGTGCCAGCAGCCTCACCACAGGGATCGAGCAGTACTTC	CASSLTTGIEQYF
15	TRBJ2-5	TRBV28	NA	NA	TGTGCCAGCAGCATGGACAGCTCGTACCAAGAGACCCAGTACTTC	CASSMDSSYQETQYF
13	TRBJ2-1	TRBV27	TRBD1	NA	TGTGCCAGCAGACGACAGGGTTTCGATGAGCAGTTCTTC	CASRRQGFDEQFF
17	TRBJ1-5	TRBV4-1	NA	NA	TGCGCCAGCAGCCAAGTATTAGTCCGGGAAAAAAATCAGCCCCAGCATTTT	CASSQVLVREKNQPQHF
16	TRBJ2-2	TRBV12-5	NA	NA	TGTGCTAGTGCCACCTCGAGGGGGAGAGACACCGGGGAGCTGTTTTTT	CASATSRGRDTGELFF
15	TRBJ2-7	TRBV5-6	TRBD1	once	TGTGCCAGCAGCTTCCTCACGACAGGGCCTTACGAGCAGTACTTC	CASSFLTTGPYEQYF
15	TRBJ1-1	TRBV11-3	NA	NA	TGTGCCAGCAGCTTAGGAGGGGGACAGAACACTGAAGCTTTCTTT	CASSLGGGQNTEAFF
14	TRBJ1-5	TRBV19	NA	NA	TGTGCCAGTAGTATATTGGGGCCAAATCAGCCCCAGCATTTT	CASSILGPNQPQHF
16	TRBJ1-4	TRBV30	NA	NA	TGTGCCTGGAGTGACCCTACTTGGGGGCGGAGGGAAAAACTGTTTTTT	CAWSDPTWGRREKLFF
15	TRBJ2-1	TRBV28	NA	NA	TGTGCCAGCAGTTTAACAGGGTGGGGGCACAATGAGCAGTTCTTC	CASSLTGWGHNEQFF
15	TRBJ1-1	TRBV7-3	NA	NA	TGTGCCAGCAGCCCTACGAACGAGGCGAACACTGAAGCTTTCTTT	CASSPTNEANTEAFF
17	TRBJ2-6	TRBV5-1	TRBD1	once	TGCGCCAGCAGCTTGGGACAGGGGGCGGGTGGGGCCAACGTCCTGACTTTC	CASSLGQGAGGANVLTF
15	TRBJ1-4	TRBV7-9	TRBD1	NA	TGTGCCAGCAGCCCGACAGGGGAGGGTAATGAAAAACTGTTTTTT	CASSPTGEGNEKLFF
15	TRBJ2-5	TRBV7-8	NA	NA	TGTGCCAGCAGCTTGGGGAGCGGTTTCCAAGAGACCCAGTACTTC	CASSLGSGFQETQYF
12	TRBJ2-7	TRBV6-6	NA	NA	TGTGCCAGGGGGGGGCCCTCGAACGAGCAGTACTTC	CARGGPSNEQYF
15	TRBJ2-2	TRBV28	NA	NA	TGTGCCAGCAGTTTAAACGGTGAAAACACCGGGGAGCTGTTTTTT	CASSLNGENTGELFF
14	TRBJ2-7	TRBV19	TRBD1	NA	TGTGCCAGTAGTGAAGGACAGGGAACCTACGAGCAGTACTTC	CASSEGQGTYEQYF
15	TRBJ2-5	TRBV7-6	TRBD2	NA	TGTGCCAGCAGCGCTAGCGGGGGTAAACAAGAGACCCAGTACTTC	CASSASGGKQETQYF
19	TRBJ2-3	TRBV15	TRBD2	NA	TGTGCCACCAGCAGAGAATATAGCGGGACTAGCGGGGGCACAGATACGCAGTATTTT	CATSREYSGTSGGTDTQYF
13	TRBJ2-3	TRBV2	NA	NA	TGTGCCAGCAGTGACGAGGGAACAGATACGCAGTATTTT	CASSDEGTDTQYF
15	TRBJ2-1	TRBV9	NA	NA	TGTGCCAGCAGCGTAGAAGGGGGGGCCTACAATGAGCAGTTCTTC	CASSVEGGAYNEQFF
13	TRBJ2-7	TRBV7-2	NA	NA	TGTGCCAGCAGAGCGCTTTCCTCCTACGAGCAGTACTTC	CASRALSSYEQYF